A selection of T cell receptor beta chains follows, all from one sample in a study of cytomegalovirus exposure and HLA in healthy donors. The data were produced by immunoSEQ multiplex PCR, yet TCRdb's version contains in-frame clones alone and is incomplete. The sample holds approximately 150,000 clones; roughly 85% are singletons and the top ten take roughly 3.4%. Specimen: PBMCs. These receptors were collected from a male donor in good health and CMV-seronegative. Both conserved end residues are part of each CDR3. The D gene is left open where the match is weak. Some rows have no size entry. The others give once, few or many, or a class for an expanded clone.

len	v_gene	j_gene	d_gene	abundance	CDR3nt	CDR3aa
15	TRBV4-2	TRBJ2-3	NA	few	TGTGCCAGCAGCCTTATTCCGTTAAATACAGATACGCAGTATTTT	CASSLIPLNTDTQYF
15	TRBV4-1	TRBJ1-5	NA	NA	TGCGCCAGCAGCCAGGGGGGAGGTAGCAATCAGCCCCAGCATTTT	CASSQGGGSNQPQHF
16	TRBV6-5	TRBJ2-3	TRBD2	NA	TGTGCCAGCAGTTCCCTAACTAGCGGTCTCACAGATACGCAGTATTTT	CASSSLTSGLTDTQYF
14	TRBV7-6	TRBJ2-5	NA	once	TGTGCCAGCAGCTTAGCGCCCGGGCAAGAGACCCAGTACTTC	CASSLAPGQETQYF
14	TRBV6-1	TRBJ1-1	NA	once	TGTGCCAGCAGTGAAGGGGGAGGCGGCACTGAAGCTTTCTTT	CASSEGGGGTEAFF
15	TRBV6-5	TRBJ1-4	TRBD1	NA	TGTGCCAGCAGTCGACAAGGGGGCGGTGGTGAAAAACTGTTTTTT	CASSRQGGGGEKLFF
13	TRBV27	TRBJ1-1	NA	few	TGTGCCAGCAGATTAATTCCGGGGACTGAAGCTTTCTTT	CASRLIPGTEAFF
13	TRBV7-9	TRBJ2-3	NA	NA	TGTGCCAGCAGCTCAAGAGGGGGAGATACGCAGTATTTT	CASSSRGGDTQYF
15	TRBV14	TRBJ2-2	NA	few	TGTGCCAGCAGTCCGAACAGGGTGTTCACCGGGGAGCTGTTTTTT	CASSPNRVFTGELFF
14	TRBV12-5	TRBJ1-1	NA	NA	TGTGCTAGTGGTTTGGGGCAGGGAGGTACTGAAGCTTTCTTT	CASGLGQGGTEAFF
15	TRBV4-2	TRBJ2-2	TRBD1	NA	TGTGCCAGCAGCCAAGATGCAGGGGGCACCGGGGAGCTGTTTTTT	CASSQDAGGTGELFF
15	TRBV7-2	TRBJ2-3	NA	NA	TGTGCCAGCAGCTCCGCCGGAGGGAACACAGATACGCAGTATTTT	CASSSAGGNTDTQYF
17	TRBV7-6	TRBJ2-5	NA	once	TGTGCCAGCAGCTTAGATTGGGGGGTAATAGGCGAAGAGACCCAGTACTTC	CASSLDWGVIGEETQYF
14	TRBV7-8	TRBJ2-7	TRBD2	NA	TGTGCCAGCAGCCTCCGGGGGGAAGGCCACGAGCAGTACTTC	CASSLRGEGHEQYF
15	TRBV7-7	TRBJ1-1	TRBD1	few	TGTGCTAGCAGCTCACTGACAGGGGTGAACACTGAAGCTTTCTTT	CASSSLTGVNTEAFF
16	TRBV7-9	TRBJ2-4	NA	NA	TGTGCCAGCAGCACCCCGTACATCGGGACCAAAAACATTCAGTACTTC	CASSTPYIGTKNIQYF
14	TRBV6-1	TRBJ2-7	TRBD2	NA	TGTGCCAGCACAACCCGGGACTACGTCCACGAGCAGTACTTC	CASTTRDYVHEQYF
18	TRBV15	TRBJ2-1	NA	NA	TGTGCCACCAGCAGGGATTACGGGCTAGCGCACTCCTACAATGAGCAGTTCTTC	CATSRDYGLAHSYNEQFF
16	TRBV2	TRBJ2-7	TRBD2	few	TGTGCCAGCAGTGATGAGGCGGGGGGGCCCTCCTACGAGCAGTACTTC	CASSDEAGGPSYEQYF
14	TRBV5-1	TRBJ2-7	NA	once	TGCGCCAGCAGCTTGGCCGGGGGATCTAACGAGCAGTACTTC	CASSLAGGSNEQYF
17	TRBV7-9	TRBJ1-1	TRBD1	NA	TGTGCCAGCAGCTTCCCCTCGACAGGGGCCTTGAACACTGAAGCTTTCTTT	CASSFPSTGALNTEAFF
14	TRBV18	TRBJ2-2	NA	NA	TGTGCCAGCTCACCAAGGCGGGATTCCGGGGAGCTGTTTTTT	CASSPRRDSGELFF
15	TRBV7-8	TRBJ2-7	TRBD1	NA	TGTGCCAGCAGCCAAACCCGGGACAGGGGCTCCGAGCAGTACTTC	CASSQTRDRGSEQYF
17	TRBV9	TRBJ2-3	TRBD2	NA	TGTGCCAGCAGCGTGAGATCTAGCGGGGGCGGCACAGATACGCAGTATTTT	CASSVRSSGGGTDTQYF
10	TRBV2	TRBJ1-1	TRBD1	few	TGTGCCAGCGTGAGGGGGCGAGCTTTCTTT	CASVRGRAFF
15	TRBV25-1	TRBJ2-3	TRBD2	NA	TGTGCCAGCAGTGATCGGCGGGGAGGGGCAGATACGCAGTATTTT	CASSDRRGGADTQYF
14	TRBV9	TRBJ1-1	NA	NA	TGTGCCAGCAGCGCCCAAAGGGGGGGAACTGAAGCTTTCTTT	CASSAQRGGTEAFF
14	TRBV13	TRBJ2-3	NA	NA	TGTGCCAGCAGCCTCGGGGGACTTCGTGATACGCAGTATTTT	CASSLGGLRDTQYF
16	TRBV7-9	TRBJ2-1	TRBD2	NA	TGTGCCAGCAGCTTATCCTTAGCGGGGGGGGACAATGAGCAGTTCTTC	CASSLSLAGGDNEQFF
15	TRBV7-2	TRBJ2-3	TRBD1	NA	TGTGCCAGCAGCTTGGACAGGGCAAGCACAGATACGCAGTATTTT	CASSLDRASTDTQYF
15	TRBV6-5	TRBJ2-7	NA	NA	TGTGCCAGCAGGAACCGGGACTTACTTCCCTACGAGCAGTACTTC	CASRNRDLLPYEQYF
15	TRBV4-3	TRBJ1-1	NA	NA	TGCGCCAGCAGCCAAGACAGGGCTCTCAACACTGAAGCTTTCTTT	CASSQDRALNTEAFF
15	TRBV7-2	TRBJ1-1	NA	NA	TGTGCCAGCAGCCTTCAAGGGGGAACGACCACTGAAGCTTTCTTT	CASSLQGGTTTEAFF
15	TRBV4-1	TRBJ2-7	NA	NA	TGCGCCAGCAGCCAAGATAATGGGCAGTTCTACGAGCAGTACTTC	CASSQDNGQFYEQYF
15	TRBV2	TRBJ1-5	TRBD1	NA	TGTGCCAGCAGTTGGACAGGGGTGAGCAATCAGCCCCAGCATTTT	CASSWTGVSNQPQHF
15	TRBV4-3	TRBJ2-7	TRBD1	once	TGCGCCAGCAGCCAGGGACAGGGGTCCACCTACGAGCAGTACTTC	CASSQGQGSTYEQYF
14	TRBV27	TRBJ2-1	NA	once	TGTGCCAGCAGTCCCCCAACTTCTTACAATGAGCAGTTCTTC	CASSPPTSYNEQFF
15	TRBV5-8	TRBJ2-3	TRBD1	NA	TGTGCCAGCAGCTGGGGTCAGGGGGGCACAGATACGCAGTATTTT	CASSWGQGGTDTQYF
13	TRBV4-1	TRBJ1-2	NA	once	TGCGCCAGCAGCCCGGTTGGAGTCTATGGCTACACCTTC	CASSPVGVYGYTF